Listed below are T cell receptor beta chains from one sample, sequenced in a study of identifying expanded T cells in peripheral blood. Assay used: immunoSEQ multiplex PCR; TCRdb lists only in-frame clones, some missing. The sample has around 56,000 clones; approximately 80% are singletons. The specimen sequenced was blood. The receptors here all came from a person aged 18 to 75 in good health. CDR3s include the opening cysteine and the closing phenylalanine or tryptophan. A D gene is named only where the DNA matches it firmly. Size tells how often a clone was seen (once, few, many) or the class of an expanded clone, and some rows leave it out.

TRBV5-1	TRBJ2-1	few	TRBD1	CASSLGTGDLDEQFF	TGCGCCAGCAGCTTGGGGACAGGGGATTTGGATGAGCAGTTCTTC
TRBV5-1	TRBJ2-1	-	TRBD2	CASSSGLMGNEQFF	TGCGCCAGCAGCTCGGGACTAATGGGCAATGAGCAGTTCTTC
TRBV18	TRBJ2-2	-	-	CASSQRGTNTGELFF	TGTGCCAGCTCACAACGGGGGACAAACACCGGGGAGCTGTTTTTT
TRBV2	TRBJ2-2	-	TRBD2	CASSEARSGGAAGELFF	TGTGCCAGCAGTGAAGCGCGCAGCGGGGGGGCCGCCGGGGAGCTGTTTTTT
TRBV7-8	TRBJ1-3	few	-	CASSGGQGNTIYF	TGTGCCAGCAGCGGTGGACAGGGAAACACCATATATTTT
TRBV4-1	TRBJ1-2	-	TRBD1	CASSPQQGQYGYTF	TGCGCCAGCAGCCCGCAACAGGGGCAATATGGCTACACCTTC
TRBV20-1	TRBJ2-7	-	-	CSALNEEQYF	TGCAGTGCACTGAACGAGGAGCAGTACTTC
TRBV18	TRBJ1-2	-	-	CASSRDSSYGYTF	TGTGCCAGCTCCCGAGACAGCAGCTATGGCTACACCTTC
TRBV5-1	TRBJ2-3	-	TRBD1	CASSSGTGTTDTQYF	TGCGCCAGCAGCTCCGGGACAGGGACGACAGATACGCAGTATTTT
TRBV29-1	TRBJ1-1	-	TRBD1	CSPIEQGIAFF	TGCAGCCCAATCGAACAGGGGATCGCTTTCTTT
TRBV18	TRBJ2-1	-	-	CASSPPAGNNEQFF	TGTGCCAGCTCACCACCGGCAGGTAACAATGAGCAGTTCTTC
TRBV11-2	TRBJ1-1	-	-	CASSLGLANTEAFF	TGTGCCAGCAGCTTGGGACTGGCGAACACTGAAGCTTTCTTT
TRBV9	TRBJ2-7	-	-	CASSVTGTYRSEQYF	TGTGCCAGCAGCGTAACCGGGACTTATCGCAGCGAGCAGTACTTC
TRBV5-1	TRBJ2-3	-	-	CASSLGTSTDTQYF	TGCGCCAGCAGCTTGGGGACTAGCACAGATACGCAGTATTTT
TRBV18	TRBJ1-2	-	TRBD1	CASKTGGASGYTF	TGTGCCAGTAAAACAGGGGGCGCGAGTGGCTACACCTTC
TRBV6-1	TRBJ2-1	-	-	CASSEAGRSYNEQFF	TGTGCCAGCAGTGAAGCGGGGAGGTCCTACAATGAGCAGTTCTTC
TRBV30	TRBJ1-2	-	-	CAWSLGINYGYTF	TGTGCCTGGAGTCTTGGTATAAACTATGGCTACACCTTC
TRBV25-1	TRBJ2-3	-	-	CASSPLDTQYF	TGTGCCAGCAGTCCACTAGATACGCAGTATTTT
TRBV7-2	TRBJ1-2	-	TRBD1	CASSSDRGDYGYTF	TGTGCCAGCAGCTCCGACAGGGGGGACTATGGCTACACCTTC
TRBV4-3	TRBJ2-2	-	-	CASSQEGWGGELFF	TGCGCCAGCAGCCAAGAGGGATGGGGCGGGGAGCTGTTTTTT
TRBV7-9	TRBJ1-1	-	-	CASSLVRLNTEAFF	TGTGCCAGCAGCTTAGTTCGGCTGAACACTGAAGCTTTCTTT
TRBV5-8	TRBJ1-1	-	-	CASTEGAEAFF	TGTGCCAGCACCGAAGGAGCTGAAGCTTTCTTT
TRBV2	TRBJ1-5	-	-	CASSGPGRSNQPQHF	TGTGCCAGCAGTGGGCCGGGACGGTCTAATCAGCCCCAGCATTTT
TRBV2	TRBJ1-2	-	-	CASSEGSFYGYTF	TGTGCCAGCAGTGAGGGCAGTTTCTATGGCTACACCTTC
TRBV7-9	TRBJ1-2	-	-	CASSFVTSNYGYTF	TGTGCCAGCAGCTTTGTCACGTCTAACTATGGCTACACCTTC
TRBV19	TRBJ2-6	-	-	CASTPGGGSGANVLTF	TGTGCCAGTACCCCAGGGGGGGGCTCAGGGGCCAACGTCCTGACTTTC
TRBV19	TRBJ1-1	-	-	CASSMGRRMNTEAFF	TGTGCCAGTAGTATGGGCCGTAGGATGAACACTGAAGCTTTCTTT
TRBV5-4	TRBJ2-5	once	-	CASSATGSQGTQYF	TGTGCCAGCAGCGCAACGGGGAGCCAAGGGACCCAGTACTTC
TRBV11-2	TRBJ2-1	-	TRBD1	CASSLAGGFGEQFF	TGTGCCAGCAGCTTGGCAGGGGGTTTTGGTGAGCAGTTCTTC
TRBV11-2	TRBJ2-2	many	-	CASSLNPGAGELFF	TGTGCCAGCAGCTTAAATCCAGGGGCCGGGGAGCTGTTTTTT
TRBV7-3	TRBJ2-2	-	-	CASSLHQGTGELFF	TGTGCCAGCAGCTTGCACCAAGGGACCGGGGAGCTGTTTTTT
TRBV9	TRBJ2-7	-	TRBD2	CASSRLAGGSSYEQYF	TGTGCCAGCAGCAGACTAGCGGGAGGTTCCTCCTACGAGCAGTACTTC
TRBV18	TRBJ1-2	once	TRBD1	CASTQTRQGDYGYTF	TGTGCCAGCACACAGACTAGACAGGGGGACTATGGCTACACCTTC
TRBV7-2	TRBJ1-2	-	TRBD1	CASSQDRGHGYGYTF	TGTGCCAGCAGCCAGGACAGGGGGCATGGCTATGGCTACACCTTC
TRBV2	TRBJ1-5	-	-	CASSGGFGNQPQHF	TGTGCCAGCAGTGGAGGGTTCGGCAATCAGCCCCAGCATTTT
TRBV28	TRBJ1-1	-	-	CASNRDSLGETEAFF	TGTGCCAGCAATCGTGACAGCCTTGGTGAGACTGAAGCTTTCTTT
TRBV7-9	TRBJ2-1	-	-	CASSLGGRWAIFYNEQFF	TGTGCCAGCAGCTTAGGAGGTCGATGGGCTATCTTCTACAATGAGCAGTTCTTC
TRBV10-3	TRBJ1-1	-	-	CAISEGYTEAFF	TGTGCCATCAGCGAAGGGTACACTGAAGCTTTCTTT
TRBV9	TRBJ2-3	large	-	CASSGAVRESGDTQYF	TGTGCCAGCAGCGGTGCAGTACGGGAGAGTGGAGATACGCAGTATTTT
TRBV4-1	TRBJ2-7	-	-	CASSHPGYEQYF	TGCGCCAGCAGCCACCCAGGGTACGAGCAGTACTTC
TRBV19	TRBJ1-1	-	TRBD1	CASRQGALNTEAFF	TGTGCCAGTAGACAGGGGGCGTTGAACACTGAAGCTTTCTTT
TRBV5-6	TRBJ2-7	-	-	CASSLASGSYEQYF	TGTGCCAGCAGCTTGGCCTCAGGGAGCTACGAGCAGTACTTC
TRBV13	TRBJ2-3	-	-	CASSSWEDTQYF	TGTGCCAGCAGCTCATGGGAGGATACGCAGTATTTT
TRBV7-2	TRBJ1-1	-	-	CASSLALWRSEAFF	TGTGCCAGCAGCTTAGCGTTATGGCGGAGTGAAGCTTTCTTT
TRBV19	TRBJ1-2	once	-	CASRRSGPNYGYTF	TGTGCCAGTAGACGGTCAGGACCTAACTATGGCTACACCTTC
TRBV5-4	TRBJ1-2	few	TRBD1	CASSLAQGAGGYTF	TGTGCCAGCAGCTTGGCCCAGGGGGCGGGTGGCTACACCTTC
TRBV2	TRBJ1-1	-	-	CASIPIGTGRVDTEAFF	TGTGCCAGCATCCCAATAGGCACAGGGAGAGTCGACACTGAAGCTTTCTTT
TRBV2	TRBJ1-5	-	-	CASSLASANQPQHF	TGTGCCAGCAGTCTAGCCAGCGCAAATCAGCCCCAGCATTTT
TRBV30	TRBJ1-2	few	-	CAWTRGGRYGYTF	TGTGCCTGGACCCGGGGGGGGAGGTATGGCTACACCTTC
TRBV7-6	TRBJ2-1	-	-	CASSLAFYNEQFF	TGTGCCAGCAGCTTGGCATTCTACAATGAGCAGTTCTTC
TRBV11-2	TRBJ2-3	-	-	CASSLDPSYGDTQYF	TGTGCCAGCAGCTTAGATCCGAGTTATGGAGATACGCAGTATTTT
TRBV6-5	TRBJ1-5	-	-	CASSYQGGNNQPQHF	TGTGCCAGCAGTTACCAAGGAGGGAACAATCAGCCCCAGCATTTT
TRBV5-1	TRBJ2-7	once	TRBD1	CASSLKKGQGFYEQYF	TGCGCCAGCAGCTTGAAAAAGGGACAGGGCTTTTACGAGCAGTACTTC
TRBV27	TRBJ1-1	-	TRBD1	CASAGGTEAFF	TGTGCCAGCGCAGGGGGCACTGAAGCTTTCTTT